This TCR beta chain was documented in a study of control samples from healthy donors and cancer patients. Germline V gene data show CDR1 as MNHNS and CDR2 as SASEGT. The CDR3 spans 21 residues. V lost 0 bases and J lost 0; bases outside the gene matches: 20. The method was immunoSEQ multiplex PCR; TCRdb's version includes in-frame clones alone and lacks a portion of them. The data contain about 160,000 clones, roughly 93% of them singletons. The source material was blood. The clonotype was recovered from a man between 18 and 29 years old in good health. J is TRBJ2-7 and V is TRBV6-1, with TRBD2 identical over 7 bases. The CDR3 spells CASSEASGGVGGDSSSYEQYF. CDR3 bases: TGTGCCAGCAGTGAAGCTTCAGGTGGGGTGGGAGGGGATTCTAGCTCCTACGAGCAGTACTTC.